The 4 T cell receptor beta chains given below trace back to one sample, sequenced in a study of T cell clonality in common variable immunodeficiency (dated by TCRdb to about 2015). Library prep was done by the immunoSEQ multiplex PCR assay. Here the immuneACCESS table is served through TCRdb, limited to in-frame sequences with V and J called. Missing clones are a known gap in these copies; in checked studies unresolved V genes cover under half, and the rest lacks a known reason. This sample holds under 40,000 clones in total, without any singletons. The ten largest clonotypes hold under 3.5% of the sample. Sequenced sample: peripheral blood mononuclear cells. The source of these receptors is a person between 18 and 75 years old in good health.

This clone appeared many times. The sequence runs out 3 residues before the end of the CDR3; the remainder is reconstructed from the germline J gene. The chain uses TRBV20-1 and TRBJ2-2; 10 nucleotides line up with TRBD2. The CDR3 has 17 amino acids. J was trimmed by 5 bases and V by 1 base; bases with no gene match: 10. In germline, CDR1 is DFQATT, CDR2 SNEGSKA (reference sequence). The CDR3 reads CSARGKREGYRTGELFF. CDR3 DNA (partial): TGCAGTGCTAGAGGGAAGCGGGAGGGCTATCGAACCGGGGAG.

This clone was detected many times. The read stops 3 residues short of the end of the CDR3; the missing end is completed from the germline J gene. The J gene is TRBJ2-2, the V gene TRBV6-1, with 10 bases matching TRBD1. Per germline, CDR1 MNHNS and CDR2 SASEGT. The CDR3 extends over 16 amino acids. V lost 4 bases and J lost 4; bases outside the gene matches: 6. The CDR3 loop is CASSVRTGGFTGELFF. The covered CDR3 bases are TGTGCCAGCAGTGTCAGGACAGGGGGTTTCACCGGGGAG.

Many counts were recorded for this clone. The CDR3 goes on 3 residues after the read ends, and that part is filled in from the germline J gene. The rearrangement joins TRBV7-9 to TRBJ2-2; D remains ambiguous. This CDR3 has 12 residues. The germline CDR1 and CDR2 sequences are SEHNR and FQNEAQ (reference sequence). Deletions cut 7 bases from V and 7 bases from J, with 10 bases between. Partial CDR3 DNA: TGTGCCAGCAAGGTGTCGGGCGGGGAG. Translated: CASKVSGGE. The entire CDR3 protein is CASKVSGGELFF.

At least ten counts were recorded for this clone. The missing CDR3 end, 3 residues past where the read stops, is filled in from the germline J gene. The genes are TRBV20-1 and TRBJ2-7; TRBD2 agrees at 10 bases. This CDR3 comprises 15 residues. Germline assignment: CDR1 DFQATT and CDR2 SNEGSKA (reference sequence). The V segment lost 5 bases and the J segment 6 bases; nucleotides outside the gene matches: 13. The DNA read from the CDR3 is TGCAGTGCTGGGGGGAGCGGGAGGGTGGAACCCGAG. This sequence encodes CSAGGSGRVEPE. The whole CDR3 sequence is CSAGGSGRVEPEQYF.